The sequence of this T cell receptor (beta chain) was determined in a study of beta chain features in type 1 diabetes. Findings of the study overall: Moderate yet significant TCRB CDR3 shortening was seen in Type 1 diabetes patients in all four CD4+ subsets. Patients' naive, central memory and Treg TCRB repertoires seemed closer to one another than those of healthy donors.

Germline lookup yields CDR1 SGHDT and CDR2 YYEEEE. CDR3 length: 14 residues. V dropped 2 bases and J dropped 3; count of bases not matched to a gene: 5. This clone has a handful of counts. No antigen is known for it. What was sequenced were expressed TCRB transcripts, since all of the isolated RNA had been reverse transcribed. TCRdb keeps only in-frame clones here, not all; method: immunoSEQ multiplex PCR. Found here are about 27,000 clones, less than 70% of them singletons; the top ten hold 1.5%. The chain carries TRBV5-6 and TRBJ2-7; 7 nucleotides align to TRBD1. The sequencing sample was made of Tregs from blood. This TCR was sampled from a woman in her late teens or twenties with type 1 diabetes. CDR3 sequence reads: CASSFGRGFYEQYF. The CDR3 DNA reads TGTGCCAGCAGCTTCGGCAGGGGGTTCTACGAGCAGTACTTC.